The source of this T cell receptor beta chain is a study of cytomegalovirus exposure and HLA in healthy donors. 60 Vbeta and 13 Jbeta primers were used in PCR. TCRdb's copy holds only in-frame clones and misses some; the assay was immunoSEQ multiplex PCR. Among over 150,000 clones listed, about 81% were seen once. In germline, CDR1 is SNHLY, CDR2 FYNNEI. CDR3 length: 13 amino acids. V gave up 6 bases and J gave up 5 bases; unmatched junction bases: 5. Healthy individuals who donated bone marrow served as the donors. Study-level points and caveats: Among TCR beta chains of equal frequency, HLA-associated ones were more clonally expanded in a later analysis. The study recorded some 160 TCR beta chains that were cytomegalovirus-associated. Reportedly, HLA-A and HLA-B alleles of most subjects were accurately predicted from TCR beta.

About this clone itself: Its cognate antigen is unknown.

The sequenced sample was PBMCs. This receptor was obtained from a girl aged 5-17 years in good health and CMV-seropositive. The chain couples TRBV2 to TRBJ1-1; 8 bases align to TRBD1. CDR3 region: CASRQGVTTEAFF. The CDR3 bases are TGTGCCAGCAGACAGGGGGTCACGACTGAAGCTTTCTTT.